Below, 13 T cell receptor beta chains from the same sample are listed, as sequenced in a study of blood T cell repertoires in COVID-19. The method was immunoSEQ multiplex PCR; TCRdb's version includes in-frame clones alone and lacks a portion of them. The sample holds 10,000 to 15,000 clones; around nine tenths are singletons and the top ten take about 22%. The sample consisted of peripheral blood. The receptors originated from a woman in her fifties or sixties with active COVID-19.

The chain couples TRBV4-1 to TRBJ2-4, with 11 positions matching TRBD2. The CDR3 sequence is 16 residues long. V dropped 1 base and J dropped 5; count of bases not matched to a gene: 4. CDR1 and CDR2 (germline): MGHRA, YSYEKL. CDR3 sequence: CASSQGLAGSQNIQYF. CDR3 nucleotides: TGCGCCAGCAGCCAAGGACTAGCGGGATCCCAAAACATTCAGTACTTC.

This clone was recorded once. The genes are TRBV6-5 and TRBJ2-1; D is perhaps TRBD2 (6 bases). The germline gives CDR1 MNHEY, CDR2 SVGAGI. V lost 0 bases and J 4 bases, leaving 7 bases between the germline ends. The CDR3 covers 14 residues. CDR3 amino acids: CASSYSREYNEQFF. For the CDR3, the DNA is TGTGCCAGCAGTTACTCGCGGGAATACAATGAGCAGTTCTTC.

The rearrangement joins TRBV12-3 or TRBV12-4 to TRBJ2-1; possible D gene TRBD2, 7 bases. V lost 8 bases, J lost 7 bases, and 15 bases lay in between. This CDR3 comprises 13 residues. The CDR3 DNA follows: TGTGCCAGCGGGGGGGCCGTGGCGAATGAGCAGTTCTTC. As protein: CASGGAVANEQFF.

The V gene is TRBV9, the J gene TRBJ2-3, with 9 bases aligning to TRBD2. This CDR3 spans 15 amino acids. Germline V CDR1 and CDR2: SGDLS, YYNGEE. The ends lost 4 bases at V and 1 base at J; junction bases unmatched: 4. CDR3 protein: CASSPRTSGTDTQYF. As DNA, the CDR3 is TGTGCCAGCAGCCCTAGGACTAGCGGCACAGATACGCAGTATTTT.

This chain joins TRBV12-5 and TRBJ2-7, with 8 bases matching TRBD1. This CDR3 is built from 16 residues. With V trimmed by 0 bases and J by 7 bases, 11 bases remained unmatched. Germline loops: CDR1 LGHNT, CDR2 FRNRAP. The DNA of the CDR3 is TGTGCTAGTGGTTTGGTAACGTCGGACAGGGTGTTGGAGCAGTACTTC. It translates to CASGLVTSDRVLEQYF.

Relative to its sample, this clone is medium-sized. The rearrangement links TRBV6-2 or TRBV6-3 to TRBJ2-1, with D unresolved. The CDR3 extends over 11 amino acids. CDR1 and CDR2 (germline): MNHEY, SVGEGT. V was shortened by 4 bases and J by 6 bases, with 4 bases between the two germline ends. This CDR3 is CASSWSNEQFF. Written as DNA, the CDR3 is TGTGCCAGCAGTTGGAGCAATGAGCAGTTCTTC.

The chain combines TRBV9 with TRBJ2-7; the D gene is possibly TRBD1 (6 bases). The CDR3 sequence is 16 residues long. Germline V gives CDR1 SGDLS, CDR2 YYNGEE. Trimming shortened V by 4 bases and J by 0 bases, and 17 bases separated the two germline ends. This chain's CDR3 is CASSPLRQDFSYEQYV. CDR3 in DNA: TGTGCCAGCAGCCCACTCCGACAGGACTTCTCCTACGAGCAGTACGTC.

The chain has TRBV7-3 and TRBJ2-5; 8 nucleotides agree with TRBD1. Germline loops: CDR1 SGHTA, CDR2 FQGTGA. With V trimmed by 3 bases and J by 4 bases, 7 bases remained unmatched. This CDR3 is 15 amino acids long. The CDR3 region is CASSLTGADGETQYF. The DNA of the CDR3 is TGTGCCAGCAGCTTGACAGGGGCTGATGGAGAGACCCAGTACTTC.

The V gene is TRBV4-1, the J gene TRBJ2-1; D unclear. Trimming removed 5 bases from V and 4 bases from J, with 9 bases in between. CDR3 length: 13 residues. The germline V gene has CDR1 MGHRA and CDR2 YSYEKL. The CDR3 DNA reads as TGCGCCAGCAGCTCCAACATGTACAATGAGCAGTTCTTC. This translates into CASSSNMYNEQFF.

This clone appeared a few times. The V and J genes are TRBV5-1 and TRBJ1-4; TRBD1 matches 10 bases. Germline V gene data show CDR1 as SGHRS and CDR2 as YFSETQ. This CDR3 comprises 15 residues. V was pared by 4 bases and J by 7 bases, with 7 bases of the junction left unmatched. In DNA form, the CDR3 reads TGCGCCAGCAGCCAGGACGGACAGGGGGGTGAAAAACTGTTTTTT. Translating gives CASSQDGQGGEKLFF.

V and J are TRBV2 and TRBJ2-3; D remains unclear. Germline lookup yields CDR1 SNHLY and CDR2 FYNNEI. CDR3 size: 14 residues. The germline V and J ends were trimmed by 4 bases and 0 bases, with 8 bases remaining between them. CDR3 protein: CASSVSPSTDTQYF. The CDR3 region has the DNA TGTGCCAGCAGTGTATCCCCGAGCACAGATACGCAGTATTTT.

The rearrangement links TRBV27 to TRBJ1-1; weak D call: TRBD1 (5 bases). This CDR3 has 14 amino acids. Trimming shortened V by 7 bases and J by 5 bases, and 17 bases separated the two germline ends. Per germline, CDR1 MNHEY and CDR2 SMNVEV (reference sequence). In nucleotides, the CDR3 is TGTGCCAGCATTCGAAGTAGGGGTGAGACTGAAGCTTTCTTT. The encoded protein is CASIRSRGETEAFF.

The chain is built from TRBV19 and TRBJ1-2; 9 bases line up with TRBD1. This CDR3 has 15 residues. In germline, CDR1 is LNHDA, CDR2 SQIVND (reference sequence). V lost 3 bases, J lost 8 bases, and 10 bases stayed unmatched. The CDR3 region has the DNA TGTGCCAGTAGTATTGAAGGACAGGGGACCTGGGGCTACACCTTC. Its protein is CASSIEGQGTWGYTF.